Below are 14 T cell receptor beta chains sequenced from a single sample in a study of blood T cells in healthy people across ages. A sample-barcoded 5' primer and a J-beta primer mix were used in a second PCR of about 7 to 12 cycles. TCRdb processed the 5' RACE reads anew with MiXCR; each CDR3 protein has one entry. The sample lists roughly 410,000 distinct CDR3 sequences, roughly half seen once, with under 60% in the top ten. Material: blood. These receptors originate from a man in his sixties in good health.

The J gene is TRBJ2-7, the V gene TRBV6-5, with D perhaps TRBD1 (5 bases). The germline V gene has CDR1 MNHEY and CDR2 SVGAGI. The CDR3 is 15 residues long. The germline V and J ends were trimmed by 6 bases and 0 bases, with 15 bases remaining between them. Here the CDR3 reads CASRNTDSGSYEQYF. The DNA for the CDR3 is TGTGCCAGCAGAAATACTGACAGTGGCTCCTACGAGCAGTACTTC.

The V call is TRBV20-1, the J call TRBJ1-2; D possibly corresponds to TRBD1 (5 bases). The CDR3 loop spans 13 amino acids. The ends were cut back, 3 bases at V and 7 bases at J, with 15 bases in the middle. CDR1 is DFQATT and CDR2 is SNEGSKA in the germline V gene (reference sequence). CDR3 protein: CSASNTGAGGYTF. The CDR3 DNA follows: TGCAGTGCTAGTAACACAGGTGCCGGTGGCTACACCTTC.

The V call is TRBV20-1, the J call TRBJ2-5; 11 bases align to TRBD2. CDR1 and CDR2 (germline): DFQATT, SNEGSKA (reference sequence). The CDR3 extends over 19 amino acids. Trimming took 7 bases from V and 2 from J; bases not matched to a gene: 21. DNA of the CDR3: TGCAGTGTTAGCGGTGATACTAGCGGGAGCAGATCCCCACAAGAGACCCAGTACTTC. Residues: CSVSGDTSGSRSPQETQYF.

V gene TRBV20-1 combines with J gene TRBJ1-1; no definite D call. V was pared by 4 bases and J by 0 bases, with 9 bases between. Germline CDR1 reads DFQATT; CDR2 reads SNEGSKA (reference sequence). CDR3 length: 13 amino acids. Here the CDR3 reads CSATAQMNTEAFF. Written as DNA, the CDR3 is TGCAGTGCTACCGCCCAGATGAACACTGAAGCTTTCTTT.

The rearrangement uses TRBV7-3 and TRBJ2-1, with 7 nucleotides matching TRBD1. CDR3 length: 15 residues. Germline-derived CDR1 and CDR2 are SGHTA and FQGTGA. Unmatched junction bases numbered 7, after V lost 1 base and J lost 7 bases. CDR3 DNA: TGTGCCAGCAGCTTAATACAGGGGCACATAAATGAGCAGTTCTTC. Protein product: CASSLIQGHINEQFF.

This chain connects TRBV3-1 to TRBJ2-7; D possibly corresponds to TRBD1 (6 bases). V gave up 3 bases and J gave up 5 bases, with 11 bases separating them. CDR1 and CDR2 from the germline V gene are LGHDT and YNNKEL (reference sequence). The CDR3 sequence is 13 residues long. Here the CDR3 DNA reads TGTGCCAGCAGCCATATACAGGGACACGAGCAGTACTTC. Protein: CASSHIQGHEQYF.

In the case of this clonotype: Being one base from a much bigger clone, this may be a read error. The CDR3 reads CASSFRRAQGETQYF. The CDR3 DNA reads as TGCGCCAGCAGCTTCCGAAGGGCTCAAGGGGAGACCCAGTACTTC. This rearrangement joins TRBV5-1 to TRBJ2-5; D unclear. Germline assignment: CDR1 SGHRS and CDR2 YFSETQ. The CDR3 covers 15 residues. Trimming left V 2 bases short and J 5 bases short, with 16 bases between.

This clonotype was picked up many times. The rearrangement links TRBV12-3 or TRBV12-4 to TRBJ2-7; D unclear. The CDR3 covers 12 residues. Between the trimmed V and J ends, which lost 2 bases and 3 bases, there was a span of 5 bases. Written as DNA, the CDR3 is TGTGCCAGCAGTTTAATCAGCTACGAGCAGTACTTC. Its translation is CASSLISYEQYF.

The CDR3 region has the DNA TGCAGTGCCCCCGCGACTAGCGCCCCCTACAATGAGCAGTTCTTC. Encoded protein: CSAPATSAPYNEQFF. The chain couples TRBV20-1 to TRBJ2-1; 8 positions agree with TRBD2. After removal of 6 bases from V and 2 bases from J, the junction contained 9 bases not matched to a gene. Per germline, CDR1 DFQATT and CDR2 SNEGSKA (reference sequence). This CDR3 is 15 amino acids long.

This clonotype was recorded many times. The chain combines TRBV28 with TRBJ2-7, with 9 bases fitting TRBD2. The CDR3 loop spans 13 amino acids. Germline values: CDR1 MDHEN, CDR2 SYDVKM. The V and J ends lost 8 bases and 3 bases, in that order; junction bases with no gene match: 5. CDR3 residues: CASQREDRYEQYF. The CDR3 DNA follows: TGTGCCAGCCAGCGGGAGGACCGCTACGAGCAGTACTTC.

This clonotype was picked up many times. Compared with germline, one end of the junction differs, possibly owing to a read error. This rearrangement joins TRBV7-7 to TRBJ2-3; D ambiguous. This CDR3 region has 13 residues. Germline CDR1 is SSHAT and CDR2 is FNYEAQ (reference sequence). In DNA form, the CDR3 reads TGTGCTAGCAGCTTAGACGTGGCAGATACGCAGTATTTT. This codes for CASSLDVADTQYF.

The CDR3 spells CASSRDRATEAFF. The CDR3 DNA is TGTGCCAGCAGTCGAGACAGGGCCACTGAAGCTTTCTTT. V gene TRBV2 combines with J gene TRBJ1-1; 7 nucleotides align to TRBD1. CDR1 and CDR2 from the germline V gene are SNHLY and FYNNEI. This CDR3 region has 13 residues. Unmatched junction bases numbered 4, after V lost 5 bases and J lost 4 bases.

This sequence joins TRBV5-1 and TRBJ2-7; D uncertain. In germline, CDR1 is SGHRS, CDR2 YFSETQ. CDR3 length equals 14 residues. V was trimmed by 0 bases and J by 2 bases, leaving 9 bases between them. Here the CDR3 DNA reads TGCGCCAGCAGCTTGGATGGTAATACCTACGAGCAGTACTTC. This translates into CASSLDGNTYEQYF.

The V call is TRBV27, the J call TRBJ2-7; D might be TRBD1 or TRBD2, each matching 5 bases. Germline values: CDR1 MNHEY, CDR2 SMNVEV (reference sequence). Trimming took off 7 bases at V and 0 bases at J, with 16 bases between the two ends. The CDR3 contains 15 residues. The CDR3 region is CASTPGRGASYEQYF. CDR3 coding DNA: TGTGCCAGCACCCCGGGACGGGGCGCCTCCTACGAGCAGTACTTC.